This T cell receptor (beta chain) was captured in a study of T cell repertoires in cytomegalovirus infection. Germline values: CDR1 KGHDR, CDR2 SFDVKD. This CDR3 contains 18 residues. V gave up 4 bases and J gave up 3 bases; unmatched junction bases: 11. TCRdb itself ran the reads through MiXCR, one entry per CDR3 protein. The profile shows about 320,000 distinct CDR3 sequences, 8% to 9.5% of them singletons. This clonotype occurred many times. The receptor comes from a human donor in good health (CMV status not recorded). Some clones in this sample may be carry-over from other donors' samples. The chain couples TRBV24-1 to TRBJ1-5; 10 positions agree with TRBD1. The sequencing input was PBMCs. The CDR3 nucleotides are TGTGCCACCAGTGACCTTCCCCCGGGACAGGGGTTCAATCAGCCCCAGCATTTT. Encoded protein: CATSDLPPGQGFNQPQHF.